This T cell receptor beta chain was documented in a study of blood T cell repertoires in COVID-19. Overall study context: COVID-19 samples collected from the United States, Italy and Spain covered acute and convalescent phases.

Germline V CDR1 and CDR2: LNHDA, SQIVND (reference sequence). This CDR3 comprises 13 residues. V shed 8 bases and J 6 bases; nucleotides not matched to a gene: 3. Authors' processing steps: Nucleated cell counts were estimated from reference gene primer amplification. This table comes from immunoSEQ multiplex PCR, and its TCRdb copy is limited to in-frame clones, with some not included. V, J and clone size are those of that table, while D and trimming were read from the DNA. The sample has 120,000 to 150,000 clones; 80% are singletons. Sequencing was done on a sample of peripheral blood. The clonotype was recovered from a man aged 55 to 69 with active or convalescent COVID-19. The chain has TRBV19 and TRBJ2-4; TRBD2 matches at 11 bases. The CDR3, as DNA: TGTGCCAGTTTTGGACTAGCGGGAAACATTCAGTACTTC. The encoded protein is CASFGLAGNIQYF.